This T cell receptor (beta chain) is from a study of identical twins. This CDR3 has 12 amino acids. Germline CDR1 reads SGHRS; CDR2 reads YFSETQ. The V gene lost 3 bases and the J gene lost 5 bases, with 5 bases spanning the gap. TCRdb processed the 5' RACE reads anew with MiXCR; each CDR3 protein has one entry. The table records hundreds of thousands of distinct CDR3 sequences, approximately 7.9% of them present only once. This clonotype appeared many times. These same records also appear under a second study, on yellow fever vaccine responses in identical twins.

The V gene is TRBV5-1, the J gene TRBJ1-4; D remains unclear. Sample: CD8+ T cells sorted from blood. The source is a woman between 18 and 30 years old in good health. The CDR3: CASSSENEKLFF. The CDR3 nucleotides are TGCGCCAGCAGCTCCGAGAATGAAAAACTGTTTTTT.